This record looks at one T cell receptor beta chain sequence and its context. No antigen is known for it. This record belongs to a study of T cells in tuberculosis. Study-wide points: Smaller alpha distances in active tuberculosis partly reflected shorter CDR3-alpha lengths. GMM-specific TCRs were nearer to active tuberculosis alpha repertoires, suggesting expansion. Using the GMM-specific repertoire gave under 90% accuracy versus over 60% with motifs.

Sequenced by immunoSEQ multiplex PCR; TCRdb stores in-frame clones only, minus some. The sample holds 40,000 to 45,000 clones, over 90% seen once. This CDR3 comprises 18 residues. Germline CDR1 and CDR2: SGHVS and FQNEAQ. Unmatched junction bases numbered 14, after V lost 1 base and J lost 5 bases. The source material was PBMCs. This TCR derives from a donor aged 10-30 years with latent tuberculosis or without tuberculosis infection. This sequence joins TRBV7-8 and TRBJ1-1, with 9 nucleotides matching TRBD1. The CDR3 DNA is TGTGCCAGCAGCTTAGTTGGGACAGGGTCGAGTTGGAAGACTGAAGCTTTCTTT. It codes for CASSLVGTGSSWKTEAFF.